Here is one TCR beta chain with its context. Its antigen remains unknown. Germline lookup yields CDR1 MNHEY and CDR2 SVGAGI. This CDR3 comprises 15 residues. The V gene lost 3 bases and the J gene lost 0 bases, with 9 bases spanning the gap. Clones were sequenced by immunoSEQ multiplex PCR, and TCRdb holds only the in-frame ones, with some missing. The data contain around 130,000 clones, roughly 92% of them singletons. This sample was taken from a study of T cell responses to AZD1222 COVID-19 vaccine. Study results and limitations: Clonal diversity may have been underestimated in mostly white British donors. Researchers took repertoire samples only after the peak T cell response had come.

The TCR sequence derives from an adult who received the AZD1222 COVID-19 vaccine. The source material was peripheral blood, sampled 28 days after the second AZD1222 dose. The V gene is TRBV6-5, the J gene TRBJ1-5; no firm D call. CDR3 DNA: TGTGCCAGCAGTTATAATGTATATAGCAATCAGCCCCAGCATTTT. This encodes CASSYNVYSNQPQHF.